The 30 T cell receptor beta chains given below trace back to one sample, sequenced in a study of early T cells in non-severe SARS-CoV-2 infection. Each CDR3 protein is one row after TCRdb ran MiXCR on the 5' RACE reads. The sample has tens of thousands of distinct CDR3 sequences, around 4.2% seen once; the top ten hold 7.8%. What was sequenced was whole blood. These receptor sequences come from an adult who was a healthcare worker with PCR-confirmed SARS-CoV-2 infection or an uninfected control (not recorded which).

J is TRBJ2-7 and V is TRBV5-4, with D tentatively TRBD1 or TRBD2 (6 bases each). CDR3 size: 13 residues. V dropped 4 bases and J dropped 5 bases, with 13 bases sitting between them. Germline assignment: CDR1 SGHNT and CDR2 YYREEE (reference sequence). The CDR3 coding sequence is TGTGCCAGCAGCCCCGGGGGCAGGGACGAGCAGTACTTC. Translated: CASSPGGRDEQYF.

A few counts support this clonotype. The chain is built from TRBV5-8 and TRBJ2-2; TRBD2 might be the D (6 bases). This CDR3 is built from 14 residues. V lost 2 bases to trimming and J lost 7 bases, with 12 bases between them. Germline V gene sequence: CDR1 SGHTS, CDR2 YDEGEE. This CDR3 is CASSFGGLGGELFF. The DNA of the CDR3 is TGTGCCAGCAGCTTCGGAGGGCTCGGCGGGGAGCTGTTTTTT.

At least ten counts were recorded for this clonotype. The chain combines TRBV4-2 with TRBJ2-7, with D tentatively TRBD1 (6 bases). The CDR3 loop spans 13 amino acids. Germline CDR1 reads LGHNA; CDR2 reads YNFKEQ. The germline V and J ends were trimmed by 1 base and 9 bases, with 13 bases remaining between them. The CDR3 spells CASSQGQGLVQYF. CDR3 DNA: TGTGCCAGCAGCCAAGGTCAGGGGTTGGTGCAGTACTTC.

This sequence joins TRBV6-5 and TRBJ1-5; D possibly corresponds to TRBD1 (6 bases). Germline CDR1 and CDR2: MNHEY and SVGAGI. CDR3 length: 20 residues. V was shortened by 0 bases and J by 4 bases, with 25 bases between the two germline ends. The CDR3 DNA is TGTGCCAGCAGTTACTCAGGGAACAGGGCCAAACCCGCCCAGAATCAGCCCCAGCATTTT. Translated, it gives CASSYSGNRAKPAQNQPQHF.

The rearrangement uses TRBV7-2 and TRBJ2-3, with 9 bases matching TRBD2. This CDR3 comprises 17 residues. Unmatched junction bases numbered 9, after V lost 1 base and J lost 4 bases. Looked up from germline, CDR1 is SGHTA and CDR2 is FQGNSA. The CDR3 protein is CASSLESGGILADTQYF. The CDR3 DNA is TGTGCCAGCAGCTTAGAGAGCGGGGGGATTCTCGCAGATACGCAGTATTTT.

This clonotype was counted many times. The chain is built from TRBV7-2 and TRBJ2-5; 9 bases are shared with TRBD1. The CDR3 runs to 14 residues. Germline values: CDR1 SGHTA, CDR2 FQGNSA. V dropped 3 bases and J dropped 5; count of bases not matched to a gene: 4. The CDR3 sequence is CASSLNRGQETQYF. In nucleotides, the CDR3 is TGTGCCAGCAGCTTGAACAGGGGGCAGGAGACCCAGTACTTC.

This clonotype was counted a few times. The chain is built from TRBV13 and TRBJ2-2; a possible D gene is TRBD1 (6 bases). The V gene's germline CDR1 is PRHDT and CDR2 FYEKMQ (reference sequence). CDR3 size: 15 residues. The V end was cut by 2 bases, the J end by 6 bases, with 13 bases between. CDR3 coding DNA: TGTGCCAGCAGCTTATCCGAGGACAGTCCCGGGGAGCTGTTTTTT. Protein: CASSLSEDSPGELFF.

J is TRBJ2-3 and V is TRBV24-1; TRBD1 or TRBD2 may be the D gene (5 bases each). There are 16 residues in the CDR3. Germline V gene data show CDR1 as KGHDR and CDR2 as SFDVKD. V dropped 4 bases and J dropped 1 base, with 14 bases sitting between them. The CDR3 spells CATSDLTAVGTDTQYF. In nucleotides, the CDR3 is TGTGCCACCAGTGACTTGACAGCGGTGGGCACAGATACGCAGTATTTT.

The gene calls are TRBV18 and TRBJ2-7; maybe TRBD1 (5 bases). The CDR3 extends over 14 amino acids. The germline V and J ends were trimmed by 0 bases and 2 bases, with 8 bases remaining between them. Per germline, CDR1 KGHSH and CDR2 LQKENI. CDR3 in DNA: TGTGCCAGCTCACCACCGGTAGGGGCCTACGAGCAGTACTTC. It is translated as CASSPPVGAYEQYF.

This clonotype is medium-sized by share. V usage is TRBV6-2 or TRBV6-3 and J usage is TRBJ2-7; a weak D match, TRBD2 (7 bases). The CDR3 is made up of 13 amino acids. Per germline, CDR1 MNHEY and CDR2 SVGEGT. V was cut by 8 bases and J by 1 base, with 12 bases left in between. The CDR3 protein is CASGGGTSYEQYF. CDR3 in DNA: TGTGCCAGCGGGGGGGGCACTTCCTACGAGCAGTACTTC.

Many counts were recorded for this clonotype. The chain is built from TRBV7-6 and TRBJ2-1; TRBD2 matches at 10 bases. This CDR3 has 17 amino acids. The junction had 4 bases not matched to a gene; V was cut back by 0 bases and J by 2 bases. The germline V gene has CDR1 SGHVS and CDR2 FNYEAQ. The CDR3 DNA follows: TGTGCCAGCAGCTTAGCGCTAGCGGGGGCGACCTACAATGAGCAGTTCTTC. It specifies CASSLALAGATYNEQFF.

The chain links TRBV6-1 to TRBJ2-7; D not resolved. This CDR3 has 12 amino acids. V lost 10 bases and J 3 bases, leaving 13 bases between the germline ends. Germline V CDR1 and CDR2: MNHNS, SASEGT. CDR3 in amino acids: CATSLLFYEQYF. The CDR3 DNA reads as TGTGCCACCTCACTTCTCTTCTACGAGCAGTACTTC.

This clonotype was observed many times. The chain combines TRBV2 with TRBJ1-3; D is perhaps TRBD1 (5 bases). Per the germline V gene, CDR1 is SNHLY and CDR2 is FYNNEI. Deletions cut 5 bases from V and 0 bases from J, with 17 bases between. CDR3 size: 17 residues. The CDR3 region is CASSYGTQLFSGNTIYF. In nucleotides, the CDR3 is TGTGCCAGCAGTTACGGGACGCAGCTTTTCTCTGGAAACACCATATATTTT.

This clonotype was recorded at least ten times. This chain joins TRBV28 and TRBJ1-3; D might be TRBD1 (6 bases). This CDR3 is 15 amino acids long. Germline CDR1 and CDR2: MDHEN and SYDVKM. Trimming took off 1 base at V and 3 bases at J, with 10 bases between the two ends. DNA of the CDR3: TGTGCCAGCAGTTTATATGGAGGGGGTGGAAACACCATATATTTT. Its protein is CASSLYGGGGNTIYF.

This clonotype has only a few counts. The chain has TRBV7-9 and TRBJ1-6; D is undetermined. The length of the CDR3 is 13 residues. Trimming cost V 5 bases and J 6 bases, with 8 bases left between them. Germline loops: CDR1 SEHNR, CDR2 FQNEAQ (reference sequence). CDR3 nucleotide sequence: TGTGCCAGCAGCCGAGAGTTTAATTCACCCCTCCACTTT. It yields the protein CASSREFNSPLHF.

V and J are TRBV20-1 and TRBJ2-7; D gene unclear. The V gene's germline CDR1 is DFQATT and CDR2 SNEGSKA (reference sequence). The CDR3 is 13 residues long. The V gene lost 5 bases and the J gene lost 2 bases, with 13 bases spanning the gap. CDR3 in DNA: TGCAGTGCTCCGGAGCCGTACACCTACGAGCAGTACTTC. Protein product: CSAPEPYTYEQYF.

At least ten counts were recorded for this clonotype. The chain combines TRBV28 with TRBJ1-5; D is uncertain. Germline V lookup: CDR1 MDHEN, CDR2 SYDVKM. The CDR3 contains 14 residues. Trimming removed 5 bases at V and 4 bases at J, with 12 bases between. CDR3 sequence (DNA): TGTGCCAGCAGTCCCGGTCTAGGTAATCAGCCCCAGCATTTT. Protein: CASSPGLGNQPQHF.

The chain recombines TRBV7-2 with TRBJ2-3, with D perhaps TRBD2 (6 bases). The CDR3 runs 12 residues. Trimming removed 6 bases at V and 5 bases at J, with 9 bases between. From germline, CDR1 is SGHTA and CDR2 FQGNSA. CDR3 nucleotides: TGTGCCAGCAGTTGGGGGGAAGATACGCAGTATTTT. Translation gives CASSWGEDTQYF.

This clonotype was seen repeatedly, ten times or more. This chain connects TRBV4-3 to TRBJ2-3, with 11 bases matching TRBD2. Germline V CDR1 and CDR2: LGHNA, YSLEER. The CDR3 is made up of 18 amino acids. V trimming: 2 bases; J trimming: 1 base; junction bases outside the gene matches: 8. DNA for the CDR3: TGCGCCAGCAGCCAATTCTCCGGGACTAGCGGCCGCACAGATACGCAGTATTTT. Residues: CASSQFSGTSGRTDTQYF.

This clonotype has more than one count but fewer than ten. DNA for the CDR3: TGTGCCAGCAAGGTTGGGCGGATCTCACCCCTCCACTTT. Translated, it gives CASKVGRISPLHF. The chain joins TRBV11-2 to TRBJ1-6; D gene uncertain. Looked up from germline, CDR1 is SGHAT and CDR2 is FQNNGV. CDR3 length equals 13 residues. The V gene lost 7 bases and the J gene lost 10 bases, with 14 bases spanning the gap.

This clonotype was seen repeatedly, ten times or more. The V gene is TRBV5-4, the J gene TRBJ2-1, with TRBD2 identical over 8 bases. This CDR3 spans 16 amino acids. V lost 4 bases and J lost 0; bases outside the gene matches: 6. The germline V gene has CDR1 SGHNT and CDR2 YYREEE (reference sequence). CDR3 protein: CASSLDAGGSYNEQFF. In nucleotides, the CDR3 is TGTGCCAGCAGCCTGGACGCGGGGGGCTCCTACAATGAGCAGTTCTTC.

The V and J genes are TRBV28 and TRBJ2-7; 7 nucleotides line up with TRBD1. After removal of 8 bases from V and 2 bases from J, the junction contained 3 bases not matched to a gene. The CDR3 runs to 12 residues. Looked up from germline, CDR1 is MDHEN and CDR2 is SYDVKM. The CDR3 sequence is CASVTGAYEQYF. The CDR3 bases are TGTGCCAGCGTTACAGGGGCCTACGAGCAGTACTTC. Together with reference TRBV28 and TRBJ2-7, the CDR3 gives the full variable domain: DVKVTQSSRYLVKRTGEKVFLECVQDMDHENMFWYRQDPGLGLRLIYFSYDVKMKEKGDIPEGYSVSREKKERFSLILESASTNQTSMYLCASVTGAYEQYFGPGTRLTVT.

This clonotype was seen many times. The V gene is TRBV7-6, the J gene TRBJ1-6; 7 bases agree with TRBD1. The CDR3 sequence is 13 residues long. After removal of 6 bases from V and 7 bases from J, the junction contained 3 bases not matched to a gene. Germline V lookup: CDR1 SGHVS, CDR2 FNYEAQ. This chain's CDR3 is CASRTGENSPLHF. The CDR3 nucleotides read TGTGCCAGCAGAACAGGGGAGAATTCACCCCTCCACTTT. Supplemented by reference TRBV7-6 and TRBJ1-6, the full variable domain reads GAGVSQSPRYKVTKRGQDVALRCDPISGHVSLYWYRQALGQGPEFLTYFNYEAQQDKSGLPNDRFSAERPEGSISTLTIQRTEQRDSAMYRCASRTGENSPLHFGNGTRLTVT.

At least ten counts were recorded for this clonotype. V gene TRBV4-3 combines with J gene TRBJ2-1; D gene ambiguous. CDR1 LGHNA and CDR2 YSLEER come from the germline V gene. This CDR3 contains 13 residues. V shed 4 bases and J shed 10 bases, with 14 bases lying between them. The CDR3 DNA follows: TGCGCCAGCAGCCCATCATCCGGTGGGGAGCAGTTCTTC. Translating gives CASSPSSGGEQFF.

This clonotype was counted at least ten times. The rearrangement uses TRBV7-9 and TRBJ2-7, with 8 bases fitting TRBD1. This CDR3 contains 13 residues. Trimming at V came to 6 bases and at J to 4 bases, leaving 5 bases not matched to a gene. Germline V gene lookup returns CDR1 SEHNR and CDR2 FQNEAQ (reference sequence). The CDR3 nucleotides read TGTGCCAGCAGGGACGGGACAGGATACGAGCAGTACTTC. It is translated as CASRDGTGYEQYF.

This clonotype has ten or more counts. The V gene is TRBV29-1, the J gene TRBJ2-5; no clear D gene. Trimming cost V 0 bases and J 5 bases, with 13 bases left between them. CDR3 length equals 14 residues. Germline CDR1 reads SQVTM; CDR2 reads ANQGSEA. As DNA, the CDR3 is TGCAGCGTTGAAGATCGGCGCTTTTTGGAGACCCAGTACTTC. Protein sequence: CSVEDRRFLETQYF.

The chain combines TRBV20-1 with TRBJ2-3; unclear D gene. This CDR3 has 13 residues. Per germline, CDR1 DFQATT and CDR2 SNEGSKA (reference sequence). The CDR3: CSYSKSGTDTQYF. DNA of the CDR3: TGCAGCTATAGTAAATCGGGCACAGATACGCAGTATTTT.

By share, this clonotype counts as medium-sized. The genes are TRBV12-3 or TRBV12-4 and TRBJ2-3, with 9 bases lining up with TRBD2. CDR3 length equals 13 residues. The V segment lost 8 bases and the J segment 1 base; nucleotides outside the gene matches: 1. The CDR3 DNA reads TGTGCCAGCCAGCGGGGGGGCACAGATACGCAGTATTTT. Translation gives CASQRGGTDTQYF.

The chain links TRBV7-9 to TRBJ1-1, with 8 bases aligning to TRBD1. V shed 2 bases and J 1 base; nucleotides not matched to a gene: 3. The CDR3 extends over 15 amino acids. Germline values: CDR1 SEHNR, CDR2 FQNEAQ (reference sequence). The CDR3 loop is CASSLMGQANTEAFF. DNA for the CDR3: TGTGCCAGCAGCTTAATGGGACAGGCGAACACTGAAGCTTTCTTT.

This clonotype was observed many times. The V and J genes are TRBV29-1 and TRBJ2-7, with 7 nucleotides matching TRBD2. The CDR3 is made up of 15 amino acids. Germline V CDR1 and CDR2: SQVTM, ANQGSEA. V gave up 2 bases and J gave up 3 bases; unmatched junction bases: 10. The CDR3 coding sequence is TGCAGCGTTGAAACTCCTAGCGGAACTTTCTACGAGCAGTACTTC. Encoded protein: CSVETPSGTFYEQYF.